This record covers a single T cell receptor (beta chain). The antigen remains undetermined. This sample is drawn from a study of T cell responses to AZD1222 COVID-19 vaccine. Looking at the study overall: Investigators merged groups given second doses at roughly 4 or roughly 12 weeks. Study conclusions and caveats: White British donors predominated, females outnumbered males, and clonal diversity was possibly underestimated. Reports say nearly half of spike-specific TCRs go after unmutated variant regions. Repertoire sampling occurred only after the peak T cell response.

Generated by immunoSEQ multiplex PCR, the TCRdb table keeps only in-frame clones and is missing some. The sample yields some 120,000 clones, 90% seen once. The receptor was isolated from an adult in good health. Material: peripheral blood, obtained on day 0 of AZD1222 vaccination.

DNA for the CDR3: TGTGCCAGCAGCAAAGGTAAGCAGGAAAACTACGAGCAGTACTTC. Amino acid sequence: CASSKGKQENYEQYF. V usage is TRBV21-1 and J usage is TRBJ2-7; the D segment call TRBD1 is taken from the table without a DNA check. TRBV21-1 is termed a pseudogene. The CDR3 is 15 residues long.